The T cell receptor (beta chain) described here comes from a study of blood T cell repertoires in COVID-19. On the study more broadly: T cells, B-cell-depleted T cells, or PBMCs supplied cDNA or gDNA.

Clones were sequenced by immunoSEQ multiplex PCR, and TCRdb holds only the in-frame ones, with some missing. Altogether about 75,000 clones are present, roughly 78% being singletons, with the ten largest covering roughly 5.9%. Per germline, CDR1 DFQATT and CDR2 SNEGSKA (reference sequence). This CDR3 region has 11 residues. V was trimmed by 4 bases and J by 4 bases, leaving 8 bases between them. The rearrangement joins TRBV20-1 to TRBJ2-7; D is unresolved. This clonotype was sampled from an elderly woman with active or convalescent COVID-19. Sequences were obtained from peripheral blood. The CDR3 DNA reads TGCAGTGCTACAGTCCAATACGAGCAGTACTTC. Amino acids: CSATVQYEQYF.